This entry lists 22 T cell receptor beta chains sequenced from one sample in a study of persistence of HIV-infected CD4 T cells. The libraries were made with immunoSEQ version 4 in survey mode. The method was immunoSEQ multiplex PCR; TCRdb's version includes in-frame clones alone and lacks a portion of them. The table shows approximately 31,000 clones, with 82% occurring only once. Stimulation used 7.5 to 10 ug/mL lysate from CMV-infected fibroblasts. CD40L-negative CD69-negative CD45RO-high memory CD4+ T cells were sorted as populations depleted of antigen-responding cells. These receptors' antigens are unknown. Sample: CD4+ T cells sorted from PBMCs after roughly 18-hour stimulation, taken from a patient who received antiretroviral therapy. Receptor source: an adult woman with HIV who was CMV-seropositive.

This chain links TRBV7-2 with TRBJ2-1; possible D gene TRBD1, 5 bases. The germline V and J ends were trimmed by 0 bases and 10 bases, with 16 bases remaining between them. CDR3 length equals 15 residues. Germline V gene sequence: CDR1 SGHTA, CDR2 FQGNSA. The DNA for the CDR3 is TGTGCCAGCAGCTTAGCACAGGTCTCAACTGGGGAGCAGTTCTTC. This gives the protein CASSLAQVSTGEQFF.

This clone was observed a few times. The chain is built from TRBV7-3 and TRBJ2-7, with 9 bases fitting TRBD1. This CDR3 contains 16 residues. Germline V gene data show CDR1 as SGHTA and CDR2 as FQGTGA. The trim removed 0 bases at V and 3 bases at J, leaving 6 bases unmatched. The CDR3: CASSLTPGTGIYEQYF. CDR3 nucleotides: TGTGCCAGCAGCTTAACCCCCGGGACAGGGATCTACGAGCAGTACTTC.

The gene calls are TRBV5-1 and TRBJ1-1; no firm D call. Germline V gene data show CDR1 as SGHRS and CDR2 as YFSETQ. The V end was cut by 2 bases, the J end by 0 bases, with 11 bases between. CDR3 length equals 15 residues. Written as DNA, the CDR3 is TGCGCCAGCAGCTTCGGTCCTACCATGAACACTGAAGCTTTCTTT. Protein product: CASSFGPTMNTEAFF.

This clone was counted between two and nine times. The genes are TRBV4-2 and TRBJ2-2; TRBD1 matches 8 bases. The CDR3 has 17 residues. Germline CDR1 and CDR2: LGHNA and YNFKEQ. V lost 4 bases to trimming and J lost 2 bases; unmatched junction nucleotides: 9. The CDR3: CASSPSTGELNTGELFF. For the CDR3, the DNA is TGTGCCAGCAGCCCTTCGACAGGGGAGCTTAACACCGGGGAGCTGTTTTTT.

The CDR3 DNA reads TGTGCCAGCACGAGGGGGGGCCTCACCGGGGAGCTGTTTTTT. Translating it yields CASTRGGLTGELFF. The chain employs TRBV2 and TRBJ2-2, with a weak D call TRBD2 (7 bases). The V end was cut by 7 bases, the J end by 4 bases, with 13 bases between. Germline loops: CDR1 SNHLY, CDR2 FYNNEI. This CDR3 is 14 amino acids long.

V gene TRBV13 combines with J gene TRBJ1-1; TRBD1 might be the D (5 bases). The CDR3 consists of 15 residues. The germline V and J ends were trimmed by 3 bases and 1 base, with 12 bases remaining between them. In germline, CDR1 is PRHDT, CDR2 FYEKMQ (reference sequence). The chain's CDR3 is CASSFWGAGNTEAFF. CDR3 in DNA: TGTGCCAGCAGCTTTTGGGGCGCCGGGAACACTGAAGCTTTCTTT.

This clone was observed a few times. The genes are TRBV11-1 and TRBJ2-1; 11 bases are a match to TRBD2. The CDR3 has 15 residues. Trimming took 2 bases from V and 7 from J; bases not matched to a gene: 4. CDR1 is SGHAT, CDR2 FQDESV, per germline (reference sequence). CDR3 loop: CASSLTSGSWNEQFF. The CDR3 DNA reads as TGTGCCAGCAGCTTAACTAGCGGGAGTTGGAATGAGCAGTTCTTC.

The chain couples TRBV5-6 to TRBJ2-3, with 7 positions matching TRBD2. Germline V gives CDR1 SGHDT, CDR2 YYEEEE. CDR3 size: 15 residues. V lost 2 bases, J lost 1 base, and 4 bases stayed unmatched. The CDR3 sequence: CASSLRGDRTDTQYF. The CDR3 DNA reads TGTGCCAGCAGCTTACGGGGGGATCGCACAGATACGCAGTATTTT.

The chain has TRBV7-3 and TRBJ2-5; possible D gene TRBD1, 6 bases. The CDR3 has 15 residues. Germline V gene sequence: CDR1 SGHTA, CDR2 FQGTGA. The V end was cut by 0 bases, the J end by 4 bases, with 12 bases between. This CDR3 reads CASSLTNGRGETQYF. DNA of the CDR3: TGTGCCAGCAGCTTAACTAATGGCAGGGGAGAGACCCAGTACTTC.

This chain joins TRBV11-3 and TRBJ2-3; 8 bases map to TRBD2. V gave up 5 bases and J gave up 8 bases; unmatched junction bases: 15. The CDR3 loop spans 16 amino acids. Germline CDR1 reads SGHNT; CDR2 reads YENEEA. The CDR3 loop is CASSPPGLGSLGTQYF. The CDR3 region has the DNA TGTGCCAGCAGCCCTCCGGGACTAGGGTCTTTAGGTACGCAGTATTTT.

The chain links TRBV2 to TRBJ1-2; no clear D. The CDR3 contains 10 residues. V was cut by 3 bases and J by 8 bases, with 4 bases left in between. The germline CDR1 and CDR2 sequences are SNHLY and FYNNEI. The CDR3 loop reads CASSDGGYTF. CDR3 DNA sequence: TGTGCCAGCAGTGACGGGGGCTACACCTTC.

The rearrangement uses TRBV5-6 and TRBJ2-7, with a possible D match to TRBD1 (5 bases). The CDR3 runs 15 residues. Germline V gives CDR1 SGHDT, CDR2 YYEEEE. Trimming took off 2 bases at V and 2 bases at J, with 14 bases between the two ends. CDR3 region: CASSFKTGKTYEQYF. Written as DNA, the CDR3 is TGTGCCAGCAGCTTCAAAACAGGAAAGACCTACGAGCAGTACTTC. The complete variable domain, with remaining parts taken from reference TRBV5-6 and TRBJ2-7, reads DAGVTQSPTHLIKTRGQQVTLRCSPKSGHDTVSWYQQALGQGPQFIFQYYEEEERQRGNFPDRFSGHQFPNYSSELNVNALLLGDSALYLCASSFKTGKTYEQYFGPGTRLTVT.

Worth noting for this clone: The same CDR3 can be traced to other DNA sequences in this sample. This chain joins TRBV28 and TRBJ1-1; tentatively, D is TRBD1 (6 bases). V was clipped by 2 bases and J by 3 bases, with 10 bases between them. The V gene's germline CDR1 is MDHEN and CDR2 SYDVKM. The CDR3 spans 14 residues. The CDR3 DNA follows: TGTGCCAGCAGTTTAAGAACAGGGTACACTGAAGCTTTCTTT. It specifies CASSLRTGYTEAFF.

The chain combines TRBV10-3 with TRBJ1-2; 8 nucleotides line up with TRBD1. Germline-derived CDR1 and CDR2 are ENHRY and SYGVKD. The CDR3 is made up of 13 amino acids. The V segment lost 4 bases and the J segment 4 bases; nucleotides outside the gene matches: 2. DNA of the CDR3: TGTGCCATCAGTGTGGACAGGGTCTATGGCTACACCTTC. This translates into CAISVDRVYGYTF.

This chain connects TRBV7-8 to TRBJ2-3, with D possibly matching TRBD2 (5 bases). Germline V CDR1 and CDR2: SGHVS, FQNEAQ. Trimming took off 5 bases at V and 2 bases at J, with 8 bases between the two ends. The CDR3 is 13 residues long. The CDR3 DNA is TGTGCCAGCAGCCGAGCGGTCACAGATACGCAGTATTTT. Translating it yields CASSRAVTDTQYF.

V and J are TRBV27 and TRBJ2-2; TRBD1 or TRBD2 may be the D gene (5 bases each). V was clipped by 3 bases and J by 6 bases, with 11 bases between them. Per the germline V gene, CDR1 is MNHEY and CDR2 is SMNVEV (reference sequence). The CDR3 is made up of 14 amino acids. The CDR3 is CASSFRRDAGELFF. The CDR3 DNA is TGTGCCAGCAGTTTTCGAAGGGACGCCGGGGAGCTGTTTTTT.

This clone was counted between two and nine times. This rearrangement joins TRBV20-1 to TRBJ1-4, with D uncertain. Trimming cost V 4 bases and J 6 bases, with 6 bases left between them. Germline CDR1 reads DFQATT; CDR2 reads SNEGSKA (reference sequence). This CDR3 has 11 amino acids. CDR3 protein: CSAKFDEKLFF. In DNA form, the CDR3 reads TGCAGTGCTAAGTTCGATGAAAAACTGTTTTTT.

The V gene is TRBV6-5, the J gene TRBJ1-4; 7 nucleotides match TRBD1. Trimming cost V 6 bases and J 5 bases; bases outside gene matches: 9. This CDR3 has 15 amino acids. CDR1 is MNHEY, CDR2 SVGAGI, per germline. The DNA for the CDR3 is TGTGCCAGCAGCCTGTCGGGACAGCGGAATGAAAAACTGTTTTTT. Its protein is CASSLSGQRNEKLFF.

This chain links TRBV19 with TRBJ1-2, with D hard to call. Germline V gene data show CDR1 as LNHDA and CDR2 as SQIVND (reference sequence). The CDR3 is made up of 15 amino acids. V dropped 2 bases and J dropped 2 bases, with 12 bases sitting between them. The chain's CDR3 is CASSISPQINYGYTF. CDR3 bases: TGTGCCAGTAGTATATCCCCGCAGATCAACTATGGCTACACCTTC. Full variable domain (outside the CDR3, taken from reference TRBV19 and TRBJ1-2): DGGITQSPKYLFRKEGQNVTLSCEQNLNHDAMYWYRQDPGQGLRLIYYSQIVNDFQKGDIAEGYSVSREKKESFPLTVTSAQKNPTAFYLCASSISPQINYGYTFGSGTRLTVV.

V and J are TRBV9 and TRBJ2-5; unclear D gene. The germline CDR1 and CDR2 sequences are SGDLS and YYNGEE. The CDR3 has 13 residues. V shed 2 bases and J shed 0 bases, with 5 bases lying between them. CDR3 coding DNA: TGTGCCAGCAGCGTGGTGGACCAAGAGACCCAGTACTTC. Translation gives CASSVVDQETQYF.

This clone was seen once. The chain joins TRBV4-2 to TRBJ2-2; D remains ambiguous. The V end was cut by 1 base, the J end by 0 bases, with 3 bases between. The CDR3 sequence is 14 residues long. Germline V gives CDR1 LGHNA, CDR2 YNFKEQ. This CDR3 is CASSQVANTGELFF. The CDR3 region has the DNA TGTGCCAGCAGCCAAGTAGCGAACACCGGGGAGCTGTTTTTT.

The genes are TRBV27 and TRBJ1-4, with 7 bases that match TRBD1. The length of the CDR3 is 16 residues. The germline CDR1 and CDR2 sequences are MNHEY and SMNVEV (reference sequence). V trimming: 6 bases; J trimming: 7 bases; junction bases outside the gene matches: 14. The CDR3 DNA reads as TGTGCCAGCAGCAATTTTCCAGGGGGACTTAGTGAAAAACTGTTTTTT. Translating it yields CASSNFPGGLSEKLFF.